This T cell receptor (beta chain) was sequenced for a study of blood T cell repertoires in COVID-19 (dated by TCRdb to about 2020). Regarding the study in general: The collaborator samples originated in the United States, Italy and Spain and spanned the acute and convalescent phases of COVID-19. The dataset comprised deeply sampled blood TCRbeta repertoires from subjects exposed to, actively infected with, or recovered from COVID-19. HLA class I and class II types, where available, came from metadata supplied by the sample provider rather than from assay-based typing. The repertoires were made available in a free public database intended to serve as a resource for research on the immune response to SARS-CoV-2. The samples were drawn from two sources: the first 160 participants of the ongoing ImmuneRACE study, and 1,000 to 1,500 subjects contributed by 6 global collaborators. The material from the prospective study consisted of cDNA or gDNA derived from T cells, B-cell-depleted T cells, or PBMCs. The sample metadata nearly always contained a de-identified subject ID, COVID-19 status, age in years and sex.

TCRbeta CDR3 regions were amplified from genomic DNA using the immunoSEQ Assay, a bias-controlled multiplex PCR. The authors' analysis ran thus. The number of nucleated cells in each sample was estimated by amplification of reference gene primers within the assay. Sequence reads were collapsed and filtered to measure the absolute abundance of every unique TCRbeta CDR3 rearrangement. For each sample, productive Simpson clonality was calculated as the square root of Simpson's diversity index across productive rearrangements. TCRdb carries this immuneACCESS record with in-frame sequences only. Its versions omit some clonotypes, under half of them owing to an unresolved V gene in the studies checked, with the rest unexplained. That table supplies the V and J calls and clone size; D and trimming were determined from the DNA. This sample lists about 24,000 clones; 89% were detected once. Of the sample, around 19% falls within the top ten clones.

For this clone: It lacks a known antigen. No much larger clonotype is one base removed from it; base qualities were not supplied.

The collaborating institutions used their own protocols to collect whole blood in K2EDTA tubes. For TCRbeta analysis, collaborators shipped samples in one of three forms: frozen whole blood, isolated PBMCs, or DNA extracted from either of those sample types. Findings and caveats that apply to the study as a whole: The quantity of clinical and demographic metadata differed by source and by participant and was supplied without curation.

The sample consisted of peripheral blood. The receptor was isolated from a human donor in a cohort sampled during active COVID-19.

The CDR3: CASSPTAMNTEAFF. The nucleotide sequence reads TGCGCCAGCAGCCCGACAGCTATGAACACTGAAGCTTTCTTT. Recombination connected TRBV5-1 to TRBJ1-1, with TRBD1 tentatively as D gene (5 bases match). Taken from the germline V gene, the CDR1 and CDR2 loops are SGHRS and YFSETQ. The CDR3 covers 14 residues, taking in both the cysteine and the phenylalanine. Only the CDR3 DNA stays, 42 bases, in frame from base 1. V drops 4 bases and J drops 0 bases, leaving 10 bases in between.